This T cell receptor beta chain stems from a study of CD8+ T cells in alopecia areata. Overall study context: It was oral tofacitinib, at 5 to 10 mg twice daily, that treated patients received. Study-level results: Higher clonality and more expanded CD8+ clones appeared in lesional than normal scalp.

The treatment denotes: oral pan-JAK inhibitor, 5-10 mg twice daily. Collected material from alopecia areata patients comprised lesional scalp punch biopsies and peripheral blood. V lost 5 bases and J lost 1; bases outside the gene matches: 4. CDR1 and CDR2 from the germline V gene are LNHDA and SQIVND (reference sequence). The CDR3 is made up of 15 amino acids. RNA extraction was followed by reverse transcription into cDNA, which acted as the sequencing template. Using immunoSEQ multiplex PCR, the repertoire was profiled, and TCRdb retains in-frame clones only, with some absent. The table has approximately 130,000 clones, around 60% seen once. As to this clone: Its antigen is not known.

The TCR sequence derives from a human donor with alopecia areata. This chain joins TRBV19 and TRBJ1-5, with 8 bases identical to TRBD1. Sequencing was performed on CD4+ T cells sorted from blood, taken at week 4, from a patient treated with tofacitinib. The CDR3 loop reads CASSWTGSSNQPQHF. In DNA, the CDR3 is TGTGCCAGTAGTTGGACAGGGTCCAGCAATCAGCCCCAGCATTTT.